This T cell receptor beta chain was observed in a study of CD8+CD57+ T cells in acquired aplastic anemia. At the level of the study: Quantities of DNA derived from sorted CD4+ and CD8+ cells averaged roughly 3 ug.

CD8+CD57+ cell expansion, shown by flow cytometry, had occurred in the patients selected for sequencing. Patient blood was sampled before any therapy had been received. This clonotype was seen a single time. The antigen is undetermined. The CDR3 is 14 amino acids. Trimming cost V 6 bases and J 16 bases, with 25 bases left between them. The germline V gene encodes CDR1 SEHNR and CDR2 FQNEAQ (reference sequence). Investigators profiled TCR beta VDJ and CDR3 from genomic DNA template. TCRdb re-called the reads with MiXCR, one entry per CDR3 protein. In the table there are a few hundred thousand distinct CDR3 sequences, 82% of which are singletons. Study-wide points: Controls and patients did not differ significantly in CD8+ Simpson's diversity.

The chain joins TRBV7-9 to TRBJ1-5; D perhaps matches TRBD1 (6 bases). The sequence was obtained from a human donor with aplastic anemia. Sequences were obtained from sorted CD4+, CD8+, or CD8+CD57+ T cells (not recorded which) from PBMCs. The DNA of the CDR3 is TGTGCCAGCAGGGGGGCTTGGGAGACCCAGTCCTTCCATTTT. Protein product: CASRGAWETQSFHF.